Sequencing of this TCR beta chain was carried out in a study of human T cells and chemical hapten exposure. Across the whole study: Throughout the approximately 25-week study, diphenylcyclopropenone was applied weekly to the patients' scalps. Alopecia areata, totalis or universalis was found in mostly female patients.

Time point specified: patch test 2, 6 weeks after DPC sensitization. Treatment indicated: therapeutic diphenylcyclopropenone sensitization with weekly scalp DPC. TCRdb itself ran the RACE reads through MiXCR, one entry per CDR3 protein. In the table there are around 82,000 distinct CDR3 sequences, less than 8.5% of which are singletons. V gave up 3 bases and J gave up 0 bases, with 9 bases separating them. Germline lookup yields CDR1 KGHSH and CDR2 LQKENI. This CDR3 is 14 amino acids long. This chain uses TRBV18 with TRBJ2-7; unclear D gene. The sequence derives from a woman in her twenties or thirties with alopecia areata. Some clones in this sample may be carry-over from other donors' samples. Material: whole blood, obtained in connection with sensitization to the hapten diphenylcyclopropenone (DPC). The DNA of the CDR3 is TGTGCCAGCTCACCGCCCGGAAGCTCCTACGAGCAGTACTTC. It encodes CASSPPGSSYEQYF.